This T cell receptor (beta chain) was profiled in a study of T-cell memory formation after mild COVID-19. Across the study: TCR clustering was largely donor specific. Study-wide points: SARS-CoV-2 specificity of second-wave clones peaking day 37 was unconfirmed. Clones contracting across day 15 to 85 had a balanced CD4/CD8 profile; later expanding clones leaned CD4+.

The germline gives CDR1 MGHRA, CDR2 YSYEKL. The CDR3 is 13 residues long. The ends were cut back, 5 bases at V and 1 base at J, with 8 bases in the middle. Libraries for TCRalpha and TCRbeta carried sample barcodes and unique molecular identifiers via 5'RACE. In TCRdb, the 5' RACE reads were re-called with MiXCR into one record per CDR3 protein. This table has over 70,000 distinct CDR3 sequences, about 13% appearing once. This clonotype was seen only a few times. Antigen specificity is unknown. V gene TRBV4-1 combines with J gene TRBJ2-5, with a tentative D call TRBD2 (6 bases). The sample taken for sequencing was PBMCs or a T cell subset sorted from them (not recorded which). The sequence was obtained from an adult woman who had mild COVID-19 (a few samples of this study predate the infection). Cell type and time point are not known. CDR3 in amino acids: CASSGLIQETQYF. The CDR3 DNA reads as TGCGCCAGCAGCGGACTAATCCAAGAGACCCAGTACTTC.